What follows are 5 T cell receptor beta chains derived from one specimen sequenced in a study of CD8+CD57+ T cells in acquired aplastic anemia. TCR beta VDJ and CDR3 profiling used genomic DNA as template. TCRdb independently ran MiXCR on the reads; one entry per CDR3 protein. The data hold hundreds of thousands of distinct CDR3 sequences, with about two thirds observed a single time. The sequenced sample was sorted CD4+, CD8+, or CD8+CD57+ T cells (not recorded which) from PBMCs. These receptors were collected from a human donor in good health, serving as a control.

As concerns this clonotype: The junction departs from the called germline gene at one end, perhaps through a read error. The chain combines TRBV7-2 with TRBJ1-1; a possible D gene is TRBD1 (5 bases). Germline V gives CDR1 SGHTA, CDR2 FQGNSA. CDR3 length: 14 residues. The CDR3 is CASSFQGADTADYF. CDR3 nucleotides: TGTGCCAGCAGCTTCCAGGGCGCGGACACTGCAGATTACTTT.

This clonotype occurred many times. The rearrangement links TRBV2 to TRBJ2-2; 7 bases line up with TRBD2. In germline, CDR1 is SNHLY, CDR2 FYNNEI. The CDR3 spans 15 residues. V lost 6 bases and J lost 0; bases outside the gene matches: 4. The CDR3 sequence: CASSRLASNTGELFF. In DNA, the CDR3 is TGTGCCAGCAGCAGACTAGCTTCGAACACCGGGGAGCTGTTTTTT.

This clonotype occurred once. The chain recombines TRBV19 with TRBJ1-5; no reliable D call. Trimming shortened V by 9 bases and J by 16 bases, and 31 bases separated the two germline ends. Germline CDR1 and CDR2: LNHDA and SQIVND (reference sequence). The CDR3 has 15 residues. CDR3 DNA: TGTGCCAGCACTATAGCGAGGGCAAGCAATCCCCAGCATCATTTT. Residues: CASTIARASNPQHHF. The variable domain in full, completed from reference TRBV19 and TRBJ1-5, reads DGGITQSPKYLFRKEGQNVTLSCEQNLNHDAMYWYRQDPGQGLRLIYYSQIVNDFQKGDIAEGYSVSREKKESFPLTVTSAQKNPTAFYLCASTIARASNPQHHFGDGTRLSIL.

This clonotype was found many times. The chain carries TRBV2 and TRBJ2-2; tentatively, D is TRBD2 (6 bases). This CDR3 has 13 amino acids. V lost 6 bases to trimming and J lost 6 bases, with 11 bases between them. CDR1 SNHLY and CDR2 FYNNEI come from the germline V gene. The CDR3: CASSRGLAGELFF. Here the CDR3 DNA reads TGTGCCAGCAGCCGGGGACTGGCCGGGGAGCTGTTTTTT.

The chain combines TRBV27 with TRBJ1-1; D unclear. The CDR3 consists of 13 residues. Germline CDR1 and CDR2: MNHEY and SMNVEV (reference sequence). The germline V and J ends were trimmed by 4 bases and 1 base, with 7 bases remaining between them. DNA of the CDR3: TGTGCCAGCAGTTACAGACAGAACACTGAAGCTTTCTTT. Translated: CASSYRQNTEAFF.